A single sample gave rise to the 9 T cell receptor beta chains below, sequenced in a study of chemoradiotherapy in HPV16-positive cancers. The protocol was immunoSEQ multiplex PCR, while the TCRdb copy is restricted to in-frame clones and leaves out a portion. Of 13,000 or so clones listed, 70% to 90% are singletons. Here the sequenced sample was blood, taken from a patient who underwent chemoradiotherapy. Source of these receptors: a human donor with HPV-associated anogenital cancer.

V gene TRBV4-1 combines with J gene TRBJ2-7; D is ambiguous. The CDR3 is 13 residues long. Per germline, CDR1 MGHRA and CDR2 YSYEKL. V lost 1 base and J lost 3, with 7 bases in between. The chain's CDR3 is CASSQVTDYEQYF. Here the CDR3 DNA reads TGCGCCAGCAGCCAAGTCACCGACTACGAGCAGTACTTC.

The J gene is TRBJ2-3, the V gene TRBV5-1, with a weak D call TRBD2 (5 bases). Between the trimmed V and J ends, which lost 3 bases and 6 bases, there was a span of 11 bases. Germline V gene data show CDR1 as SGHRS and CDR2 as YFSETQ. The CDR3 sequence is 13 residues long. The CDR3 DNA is TGCGCCAGCAGCTCCCCGGGCGGGGATACGCAGTATTTT. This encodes CASSSPGGDTQYF. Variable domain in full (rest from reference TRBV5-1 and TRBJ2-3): KAGVTQTPRYLIKTRGQQVTLSCSPISGHRSVSWYQQTPGQGLQFLFEYFSETQRNKGNFPGRFSGRQFSNSRSEMNVSTLELGDSALYLCASSSPGGDTQYFGPGTRLTVL.

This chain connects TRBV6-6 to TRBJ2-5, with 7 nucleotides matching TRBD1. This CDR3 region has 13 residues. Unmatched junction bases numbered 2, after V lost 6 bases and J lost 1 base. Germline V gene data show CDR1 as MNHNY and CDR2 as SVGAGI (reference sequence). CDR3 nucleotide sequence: TGTGCCAGCAGGGGACAGTTCCAAGAGACCCAGTACTTC. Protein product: CASRGQFQETQYF.

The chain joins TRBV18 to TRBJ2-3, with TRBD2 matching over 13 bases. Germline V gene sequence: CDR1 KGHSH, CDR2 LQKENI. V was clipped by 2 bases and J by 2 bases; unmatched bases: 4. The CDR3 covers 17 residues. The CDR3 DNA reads TGTGCCAGCTCACCATTGGGACTAGCGGGGATCACAGATACGCAGTATTTT. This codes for CASSPLGLAGITDTQYF.

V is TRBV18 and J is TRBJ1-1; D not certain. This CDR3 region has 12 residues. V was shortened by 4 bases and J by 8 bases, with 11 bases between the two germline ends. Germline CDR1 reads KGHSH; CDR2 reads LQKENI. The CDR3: CASSLGPYEAFF. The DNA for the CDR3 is TGTGCCAGCTCACTCGGACCGTACGAAGCTTTCTTT.

The CDR3 is CASNEYSNQPQHF. The CDR3 coding sequence is TGTGCCAGTAATGAGTATAGCAATCAGCCCCAGCATTTT. This chain uses TRBV19 with TRBJ1-5; no firm D call. This CDR3 contains 13 residues. Germline lookup yields CDR1 LNHDA and CDR2 SQIVND (reference sequence). V lost 7 bases and J lost 0, with 7 bases in between.

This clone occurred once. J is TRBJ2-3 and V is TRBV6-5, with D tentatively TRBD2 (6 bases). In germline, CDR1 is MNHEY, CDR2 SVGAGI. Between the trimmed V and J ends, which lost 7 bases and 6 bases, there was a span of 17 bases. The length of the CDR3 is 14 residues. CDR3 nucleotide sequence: TGTGCCAGCACCCAACGGGCGGGGAGGGATACGCAGTATTTT. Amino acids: CASTQRAGRDTQYF.

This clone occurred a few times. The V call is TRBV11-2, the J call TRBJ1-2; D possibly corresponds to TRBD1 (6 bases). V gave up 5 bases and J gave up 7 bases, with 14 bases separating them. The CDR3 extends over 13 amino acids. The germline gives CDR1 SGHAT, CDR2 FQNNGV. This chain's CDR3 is CASSTQGQGGYTF. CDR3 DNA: TGTGCCAGCAGCACACAGGGCCAGGGTGGCTACACCTTC.

The CDR3 bases are TGTGCCAGCTTGTTAGGGGCCGAGCAGTACTTC. Translating it yields CASLLGAEQYF. V is TRBV2 and J is TRBJ2-7; possibly TRBD1 for D (5 bases). The V end lost 8 bases, the J end lost 6 bases, and 11 bases lay between the germline ends. This CDR3 contains 11 residues. In germline, CDR1 is SNHLY, CDR2 FYNNEI.